A single sample is the source of the 18 T cell receptor beta chains below, sequenced in a study of blood T cell repertoires in COVID-19. The data were produced by immunoSEQ multiplex PCR, yet TCRdb's version contains in-frame clones alone and is incomplete. The table has 380,000 or so clones, roughly 90% seen once. The sequenced material came from PBMCs or T cells enriched from blood (not recorded which). The receptors shown here come from a woman younger than 45 with acute COVID-19.

The chain combines TRBV10-3 with TRBJ2-4; possible D gene TRBD1, 5 bases. The V gene lost 10 bases and the J gene lost 3 bases, with 13 bases spanning the gap. Per the germline V gene, CDR1 is ENHRY and CDR2 is SYGVKD. The CDR3 length is 13 residues. The CDR3 loop is CATLDTDKNIQYF. CDR3 in DNA: TGTGCCACTTTGGACACGGACAAAAACATTCAGTACTTC.

V gene TRBV18 combines with J gene TRBJ2-3; TRBD2 matches 9 bases. The junction had 12 bases not matched to a gene; V was cut back by 1 base and J by 4 bases. Germline-derived CDR1 and CDR2 are KGHSH and LQKENI. The CDR3 spans 18 residues. This CDR3 reads CASSPRFGTSRGADTQYF. CDR3 coding DNA: TGTGCCAGCTCACCACGTTTCGGGACTAGCAGGGGAGCAGATACGCAGTATTTT.

This rearrangement joins TRBV12-3 or TRBV12-4 to TRBJ1-6, with D perhaps TRBD1 (5 bases). The V end was cut by 5 bases, the J end by 7 bases, with 9 bases between. The CDR3 has 13 amino acids. The CDR3 protein is CASSKEGNSPLHF. In nucleotides, the CDR3 is TGTGCCAGCAGTAAGGAGGGGAATTCACCCCTCCACTTT.

This clone has a single count. V usage is TRBV11-3 and J usage is TRBJ2-2; D remains ambiguous. The CDR3 runs to 13 residues. V dropped 0 bases and J dropped 5 bases, with 4 bases sitting between them. In germline, CDR1 is SGHNT, CDR2 YENEEA. The CDR3 region has the DNA TGTGCCAGCAGCTTAGATGTAACCGGGGAGCTGTTTTTT. Protein sequence: CASSLDVTGELFF.

The rearrangement uses TRBV3-1 (or the pseudogene TRBV3-2) and TRBJ1-1, with TRBD1 as a possible D gene (5 bases). The CDR3 totals 16 residues. V lost 4 bases and J 3 bases, leaving 18 bases between the germline ends. Germline CDR1 reads LGHDT; CDR2 reads YNNKEL (reference sequence). The CDR3 DNA reads TGTGCCAGCAGCCTCCGGGAGGGACGGTTTGACACTGAAGCTTTCTTT. Its translation is CASSLREGRFDTEAFF.

The J gene is TRBJ2-1, the V gene TRBV27, with 8 bases that match TRBD1. In germline, CDR1 is MNHEY, CDR2 SMNVEV (reference sequence). This CDR3 contains 14 residues. V shed 7 bases, J shed 6 bases, and the junction held 8 bases outside the gene matches. The DNA of the CDR3 is TGTGCCAGCAAAGGGCAGGGGGCAAGCAATGAGCAGTTCTTC. This encodes CASKGQGASNEQFF.

This chain uses TRBV18 with TRBJ2-7; 7 bases align to TRBD1. The CDR3 extends over 16 amino acids. Germline V gene data show CDR1 as KGHSH and CDR2 as LQKENI. Germline trimming cut 3 bases from V and 4 bases from J; bases unmatched to any gene: 12. This CDR3 is CASSPLGGGALYEQYF. The CDR3 DNA reads as TGTGCCAGCTCACCCCTAGGGGGCGGCGCTCTGTACGAGCAGTACTTC. The complete variable domain, with remaining parts taken from reference TRBV18 and TRBJ2-7, reads NAGVMQNPRHLVRRRGQEARLRCSPMKGHSHVYWYRQLPEEGLKFMVYLQKENIIDESGMPKERFSAEFPKEGPSILRIQQVVRGDSAAYFCASSPLGGGALYEQYFGPGTRLTVT.

In this sample, this clone turned up a few times. V gene TRBV5-1 combines with J gene TRBJ2-1; 10 positions agree with TRBD2. The germline CDR1 and CDR2 sequences are SGHRS and YFSETQ. The length of the CDR3 is 15 residues. Trimming cost V 2 bases and J 6 bases; bases outside gene matches: 5. The DNA for the CDR3 is TGCGCCAGCAGCTTTAGCGGGGGGAATGCCAATGAGCAGTTCTTC. Protein: CASSFSGGNANEQFF. The entire variable domain, with the rest obtained from reference TRBV5-1 and TRBJ2-1, is as follows: KAGVTQTPRYLIKTRGQQVTLSCSPISGHRSVSWYQQTPGQGLQFLFEYFSETQRNKGNFPGRFSGRQFSNSRSEMNVSTLELGDSALYLCASSFSGGNANEQFFGPGTRLTVL.

The chain carries TRBV18 and TRBJ2-5; 13 bases are shared with TRBD2. Germline CDR1 is KGHSH and CDR2 is LQKENI. V lost 2 bases and J lost 2; bases outside the gene matches: 2. The CDR3 is 16 amino acids. The CDR3 loop is CASSPGLAGVQETQYF. In DNA, the CDR3 is TGTGCCAGCTCACCAGGACTAGCGGGGGTTCAAGAGACCCAGTACTTC.

The chain uses TRBV5-5 and TRBJ2-2; D gene unclear. The V gene lost 0 bases and the J gene lost 2 bases, with 8 bases spanning the gap. Germline values: CDR1 SGHKS, CDR2 YYEKEE (reference sequence). The CDR3 has 15 residues. The CDR3 DNA sequence: TGTGCCAGCAGCTTGGTAGCCACAAACACCGGGGAGCTGTTTTTT. Translated: CASSLVATNTGELFF.

This chain links TRBV11-3 with TRBJ2-3; TRBD1 agrees at 10 bases. Germline loops: CDR1 SGHNT, CDR2 YENEEA. The V segment lost 3 bases and the J segment 5 bases; nucleotides outside the gene matches: 11. The CDR3 covers 17 residues. CDR3: CASSLGDRGIAGDTQYF. Here the CDR3 DNA reads TGTGCCAGCAGCTTGGGGGACAGGGGCATAGCGGGAGATACGCAGTATTTT.

This clone appeared once. This rearrangement joins TRBV15 to TRBJ1-6, with D possibly matching TRBD1 (6 bases). Trimming took 3 bases from V and 7 from J, leaving 13 bases between them. Germline assignment: CDR1 LNHNV and CDR2 YYDKDF (reference sequence). The length of the CDR3 is 15 residues. The CDR3 bases are TGTGCCACCAGCAGCCGGACAGTCCAAAATTCACCCCTCCACTTT. It is translated as CATSSRTVQNSPLHF.

This clone was observed a single time. The chain uses TRBV30 and TRBJ1-5; D uncertain. Germline lookup yields CDR1 GTSNPN and CDR2 SVGIG (reference sequence). V shed 1 base and J shed 3 bases, with 10 bases lying between them. The CDR3 is made up of 14 amino acids. CDR3 protein: CAWSEFTDNQPQHF. The CDR3 DNA sequence: TGTGCCTGGAGTGAATTTACAGACAATCAGCCCCAGCATTTT.

The chain uses TRBV2 and TRBJ2-7; TRBD1 matches at 9 bases. Germline V gene sequence: CDR1 SNHLY, CDR2 FYNNEI. The CDR3 totals 15 residues. V dropped 6 bases and J dropped 2; count of bases not matched to a gene: 8. The CDR3 coding sequence is TGTGCCAGCAGACCCGACAGGGGGTTCCCCTACGAGCAGTACTTC. This sequence encodes CASRPDRGFPYEQYF.

The rearrangement joins TRBV7-9 to TRBJ1-1; D unclear. V was clipped by 4 bases and J by 3 bases, with 9 bases between them. The CDR3 covers 13 residues. Germline-derived CDR1 and CDR2 are SEHNR and FQNEAQ (reference sequence). CDR3 nucleotide sequence: TGTGCCAGCAGCTCAAAGGGAGACACTGAAGCTTTCTTT. It is translated as CASSSKGDTEAFF.

This sequence joins TRBV6-5 and TRBJ2-5; 13 nucleotides match TRBD2. V was pared by 0 bases and J by 7 bases, with 5 bases of the junction left unmatched. CDR1 MNHEY and CDR2 SVGAGI come from the germline V gene. The CDR3 sequence is 16 residues long. CDR3 sequence reads: CASSYSLAGGKGTQYF. CDR3 sequence (DNA): TGTGCCAGCAGTTACTCACTAGCGGGGGGGAAAGGGACCCAGTACTTC.

Only one count was recorded for this clone. The genes are TRBV7-9 and TRBJ2-3; 10 bases map to TRBD1. The germline V gene has CDR1 SEHNR and CDR2 FQNEAQ (reference sequence). V was pared by 5 bases and J by 2 bases, with 7 bases of the junction left unmatched. The CDR3 is made up of 16 amino acids. This CDR3 is CASSPRTGGDTDTQYF. As DNA, the CDR3 is TGTGCCAGCAGCCCCCGGACAGGGGGGGACACAGATACGCAGTATTTT.

The chain has TRBV2 and TRBJ2-3; 7 nucleotides line up with TRBD1. V was pared by 4 bases and J by 2 bases, with 12 bases of the junction left unmatched. CDR3 length: 17 amino acids. Germline values: CDR1 SNHLY, CDR2 FYNNEI. The CDR3 spells CASSGGHTDRTTDTQYF. The CDR3 nucleotides are TGTGCCAGCAGTGGGGGTCATACGGACAGGACCACAGATACGCAGTATTTT.